These 19 T cell receptor beta chains share one sample of origin, sequenced in a study of beta chain features in type 1 diabetes. Sequenced material consisted of expressed TCRB transcripts (all of the isolated RNA was reverse transcribed). Only in-frame clones appear in the TCRdb table, and some are missing; sequencing was by immunoSEQ multiplex PCR. The table has roughly 60,000 clones, about three fifths seen once. Specimen: Tregs from blood. These receptors were obtained from a woman younger than 35 in good health.

This rearrangement joins TRBV5-1 to TRBJ1-2; 10 positions match TRBD1. V lost 0 bases, J lost 2 bases, and 4 bases stayed unmatched. The length of the CDR3 is 16 residues. The germline CDR1 and CDR2 sequences are SGHRS and YFSETQ. The chain's CDR3 is CASSLAPGQGNYGYTF. In DNA form, the CDR3 reads TGCGCCAGCAGCTTGGCCCCGGGACAGGGGAACTATGGCTACACCTTC.

The V and J genes are TRBV6-1 and TRBJ1-2; 8 positions agree with TRBD1. The CDR3 spans 13 residues. V lost 6 bases, J lost 7 bases, and 7 bases stayed unmatched. Germline assignment: CDR1 MNHNS and CDR2 SASEGT. The CDR3 loop is CASRDRVGSGYTF. CDR3 sequence (DNA): TGTGCCAGCAGGGACAGGGTCGGGAGTGGCTACACCTTC.

The V and J genes are TRBV18 and TRBJ2-5; 12 nucleotides match TRBD2. Germline lookup yields CDR1 KGHSH and CDR2 LQKENI. Trimming cost V 3 bases and J 2 bases; bases outside gene matches: 4. The length of the CDR3 is 16 residues. CDR3 region: CASSPLAGGGQETQYF. The CDR3 coding sequence is TGTGCCAGCTCACCCCTAGCGGGAGGGGGACAAGAGACCCAGTACTTC. Full variable domain (outside the CDR3, taken from reference TRBV18 and TRBJ2-5): NAGVMQNPRHLVRRRGQEARLRCSPMKGHSHVYWYRQLPEEGLKFMVYLQKENIIDESGMPKERFSAEFPKEGPSILRIQQVVRGDSAAYFCASSPLAGGGQETQYFGPGTRLLVL.

The rearrangement links TRBV2 to TRBJ2-7; 9 bases agree with TRBD1. Germline V CDR1 and CDR2: SNHLY, FYNNEI. With 5 bases clipped from V and 3 bases from J, the junction kept 8 bases outside the gene matches. The CDR3 totals 15 residues. The CDR3 DNA follows: TGTGCCAGCAGTAGTCCGGGACAGGGATTCTACGAGCAGTACTTC. Protein product: CASSSPGQGFYEQYF. Full variable domain (outside the CDR3, taken from reference TRBV2 and TRBJ2-7): EPEVTQTPSHQVTQMGQEVILRCVPISNHLYFYWYRQILGQKVEFLVSFYNNEISEKSEIFDDQFSVERPDGSNFTLKIRSTKLEDSAMYFCASSSPGQGFYEQYFGPGTRLTVT.

The rearrangement joins TRBV5-1 to TRBJ2-1; D might be TRBD2 (5 bases). This CDR3 region has 14 residues. CDR1 is SGHRS, CDR2 YFSETQ, per germline. V was pared by 4 bases and J by 4 bases, with 12 bases between. This chain's CDR3 is CASSLGGLYNEQFF. CDR3 DNA: TGCGCCAGCAGCCTGGGCGGGCTTTACAATGAGCAGTTCTTC.

This clone has a handful of counts. V gene TRBV19 combines with J gene TRBJ1-3; TRBD1 might be the D (5 bases). The CDR3 sequence is 15 residues long. Germline CDR1 is LNHDA and CDR2 is SQIVND (reference sequence). The V gene lost 3 bases and the J gene lost 0 bases, with 9 bases spanning the gap. The chain's CDR3 is CASSIKGFSGNTIYF. In DNA form, the CDR3 reads TGTGCCAGTAGTATCAAGGGGTTCTCTGGAAACACCATATATTTT.

The chain recombines TRBV10-3 with TRBJ1-1; TRBD1 matches at 11 bases. The CDR3 contains 17 residues. Germline CDR1 and CDR2: ENHRY and SYGVKD. V trimming: 6 bases; J trimming: 1 base; junction bases outside the gene matches: 10. The CDR3 DNA follows: TGTGCCATCAGGGAAGGACAGGGGGCCTTTAGGAACACTGAAGCTTTCTTT. Residues: CAIREGQGAFRNTEAFF.

The rearrangement uses TRBV5-4 and TRBJ2-5; perhaps TRBD2 as D (5 bases). Trimming shortened V by 7 bases and J by 4 bases, and 8 bases separated the two germline ends. From germline, CDR1 is SGHNT and CDR2 YYREEE (reference sequence). CDR3 length equals 11 residues. CDR3 amino acids: CASGLAETQYF. The CDR3 nucleotides read TGTGCCAGCGGCCTAGCAGAGACCCAGTACTTC.

The V and J genes are TRBV7-2 and TRBJ2-1; weak D call: TRBD2 (7 bases). CDR3 length: 15 amino acids. The germline V gene has CDR1 SGHTA and CDR2 FQGNSA. The V gene lost 6 bases and the J gene lost 1 base, with 13 bases spanning the gap. CDR3 DNA sequence: TGTGCCAGCAGTAGGGAGGGGGTTTCCTACAATGAGCAGTTCTTC. Its protein is CASSREGVSYNEQFF.

J is TRBJ2-1 and V is TRBV10-3; maybe TRBD2 (6 bases). This CDR3 is built from 13 residues. The V end was cut by 9 bases, the J end by 7 bases, with 16 bases between. Per germline, CDR1 ENHRY and CDR2 SYGVKD. The CDR3 reads CAISAGSGNEQFF. The DNA for the CDR3 is TGTGCCATTTCCGCGGGGTCGGGGAATGAGCAGTTCTTC.

The chain links TRBV6-1 to TRBJ2-3, with TRBD1 matching over 9 bases. This CDR3 region has 15 residues. Germline CDR1 reads MNHNS; CDR2 reads SASEGT. Germline trimming cut 6 bases from V and 4 bases from J; bases unmatched to any gene: 8. The CDR3 loop is CASRKGQGSADTQYF. CDR3 DNA sequence: TGTGCCAGCAGAAAGGGACAGGGATCTGCAGATACGCAGTATTTT.

In this sample, this clone turned up a few times. The rearrangement uses TRBV18 and TRBJ2-3; D is uncertain. CDR1 is KGHSH, CDR2 LQKENI, per germline. The ends were cut back, 3 bases at V and 2 bases at J, with 9 bases in the middle. This CDR3 is built from 14 residues. CDR3 protein: CASSPMQATDTQYF. The CDR3 nucleotides are TGTGCCAGCTCACCTATGCAGGCCACAGATACGCAGTATTTT.

The V gene is TRBV5-6, the J gene TRBJ2-1; TRBD1 matches at 9 bases. The CDR3 contains 19 residues. V lost 4 bases, J lost 4 bases, and 18 bases stayed unmatched. CDR1 and CDR2 from the germline V gene are SGHDT and YYEEEE. The DNA of the CDR3 is TGTGCCAGCAGCGGGGCCGGGACAGGGTACATGTTGGGGTACAATGAGCAGTTCTTC. Translating gives CASSGAGTGYMLGYNEQFF.

The rearrangement joins TRBV4-2 to TRBJ2-1, with 12 nucleotides matching TRBD2. The CDR3 covers 15 residues. V lost 4 bases to trimming and J lost 8 bases; unmatched junction nucleotides: 6. The V gene's germline CDR1 is LGHNA and CDR2 YNFKEQ. The CDR3 DNA sequence: TGTGCCAGCAGCCCTAGCGGGAGGGTTAGGGATGAGCAGTTCTTC. This codes for CASSPSGRVRDEQFF.

J is TRBJ1-5 and V is TRBV6-1; 11 nucleotides align to TRBD1. CDR1 is MNHNS, CDR2 SASEGT, per germline. The length of the CDR3 is 14 residues. J lost 6 bases, V lost 6 bases, and 4 bases had no gene match. CDR3 nucleotide sequence: TGTGCCAGCAGGGGGACAGGGGGGGCTCAGCCCCAGCATTTT. Translating gives CASRGTGGAQPQHF.

The chain joins TRBV10-2 to TRBJ2-5; 7 positions match TRBD1. V dropped 5 bases and J dropped 2; count of bases not matched to a gene: 2. This CDR3 spans 13 amino acids. Germline V gene sequence: CDR1 WSHSY, CDR2 SAAADI. CDR3 sequence (DNA): TGCGCCAGCAGTTTCAGGGGGCAAGAGACCCAGTACTTC. The encoded protein is CASSFRGQETQYF.

V and J are TRBV18 and TRBJ2-3, with 12 bases that match TRBD2. Germline V gene sequence: CDR1 KGHSH, CDR2 LQKENI. The CDR3 covers 17 residues. With V trimmed by 0 bases and J by 1 base, 2 bases remained unmatched. The CDR3: CASSPPGTSGRTDTQYF. CDR3 nucleotides: TGTGCCAGCTCACCACCCGGGACTAGCGGGCGCACAGATACGCAGTATTTT.

In its sample, this clone was seen once. The CDR3, as DNA: TGCAGCGCCGAGCCTCAGGGGGCGCCAAGTAGCAATCAGCCCCAGCATTTT. It is translated as CSAEPQGAPSSNQPQHF. The chain combines TRBV29-1 with TRBJ1-5, with TRBD1 matching 8 bases. The trim removed 7 bases at V and 0 bases at J, leaving 14 bases unmatched. CDR1 and CDR2 from the germline V gene are SQVTM and ANQGSEA. CDR3 length: 17 amino acids.

This CDR3 is CASSFDRKGQPQHF. In DNA, the CDR3 is TGTGCCAGTAGTTTTGACAGAAAAGGGCAGCCCCAGCATTTT. The rearrangement uses TRBV19 and TRBJ1-5; tentatively, D is TRBD1 (5 bases). CDR1 is LNHDA and CDR2 is SQIVND in the germline V gene (reference sequence). The CDR3 has 14 amino acids. The V end was cut by 5 bases, the J end by 7 bases, with 15 bases between.